This T cell receptor beta chain was captured by sequencing in a study of shared clonotypes between healthy human individuals. About the study: CD4 naive and memory got three plates each, CD8 naive two, CD8 memory one. General study points: Only blood underwent sampling, and tissue repertoires likely differ.

At the deep level, the assay was run. TCRdb's copy holds only in-frame clones and misses some; the assay was immunoSEQ multiplex PCR. The sample carries under 750,000 clones, 72% recorded once. In regard to this clone: What it binds is not known.

CDR3 length: 14 residues. Germline CDR1 and CDR2: MDHEN and SYDVKM. J lost 2 bases, V lost 5 bases, and 6 bases had no gene match. The split of CD4+ cells yielded CD45RA+ naive and CD45RA-negative memory subsets. The material sequenced was memory CD4+ T cells sorted from blood. Subset denoted: CD45RA-negative fraction. The chain is built from TRBV28 and TRBJ2-7; TRBD2 matches at 7 bases. This clonotype originated in a woman in her 30s in good health. The CDR3 coding sequence is TGTGCCAGCAGTCAAGAAGCGGGAACCTACGAGCAGTACTTC. It translates to CASSQEAGTYEQYF.